This TCR beta chain stems from a study of shared clonotypes between healthy human individuals. Only in-frame clones appear in the TCRdb table, and some are missing; sequencing was by immunoSEQ multiplex PCR. Of about 580,000 clones in the sample, 98% were seen once. Per the germline V gene, CDR1 is SNHLY and CDR2 is FYNNEI. The CDR3 totals 10 residues. V lost 8 bases to trimming and J lost 9 bases, with 8 bases between them. Naive CD8 cells lacked CD45RO and underwent positive selection for CCR7, leaving out terminally differentiated effector memory CD45RA+ cells. V is TRBV2 and J is TRBJ2-1, with D perhaps matching TRBD2 (5 bases). The sample consisted of naive CD8+ T cells sorted from blood. The TCR originated in a man between 25 and 39 years old in good health. The CDR3: CASSLVEQFF. CDR3 bases: TGTGCCAGCTCACTAGTTGAGCAGTTCTTC.